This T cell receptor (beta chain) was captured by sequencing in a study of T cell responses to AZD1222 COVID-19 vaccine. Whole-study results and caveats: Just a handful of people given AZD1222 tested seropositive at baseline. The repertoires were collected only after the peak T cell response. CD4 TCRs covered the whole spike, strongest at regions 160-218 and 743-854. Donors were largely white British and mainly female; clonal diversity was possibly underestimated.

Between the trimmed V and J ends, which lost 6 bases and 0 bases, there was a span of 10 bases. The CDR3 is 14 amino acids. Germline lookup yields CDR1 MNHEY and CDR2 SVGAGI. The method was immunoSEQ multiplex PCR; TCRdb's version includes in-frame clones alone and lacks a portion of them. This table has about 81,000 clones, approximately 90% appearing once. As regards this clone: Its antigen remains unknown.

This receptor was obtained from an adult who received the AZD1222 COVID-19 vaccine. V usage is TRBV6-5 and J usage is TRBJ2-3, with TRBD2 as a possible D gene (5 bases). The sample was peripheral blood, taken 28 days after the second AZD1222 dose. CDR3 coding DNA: TGTGCCAGCAGCCCCGACTACAGCACAGATACGCAGTATTTT. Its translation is CASSPDYSTDTQYF.